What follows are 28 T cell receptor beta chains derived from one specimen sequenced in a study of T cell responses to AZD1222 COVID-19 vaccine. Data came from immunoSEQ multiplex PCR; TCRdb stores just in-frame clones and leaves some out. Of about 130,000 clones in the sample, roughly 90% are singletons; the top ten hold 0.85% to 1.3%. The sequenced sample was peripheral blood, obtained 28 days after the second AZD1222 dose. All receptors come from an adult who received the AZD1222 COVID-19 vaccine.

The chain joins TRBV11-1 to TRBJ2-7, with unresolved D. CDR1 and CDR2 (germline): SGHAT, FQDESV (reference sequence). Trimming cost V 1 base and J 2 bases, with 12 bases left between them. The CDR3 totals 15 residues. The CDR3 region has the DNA TGTGCCAGCAGCTTAGTCGGCAGGAAAACCTACGAGCAGTACTTC. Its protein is CASSLVGRKTYEQYF.

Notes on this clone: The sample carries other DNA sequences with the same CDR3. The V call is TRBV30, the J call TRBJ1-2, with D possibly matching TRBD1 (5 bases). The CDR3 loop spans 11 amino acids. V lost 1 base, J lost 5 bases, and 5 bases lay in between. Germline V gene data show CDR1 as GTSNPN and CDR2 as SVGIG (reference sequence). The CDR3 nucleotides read TGTGCCTGGAGTGAGGGGTATGGCTACACCTTC. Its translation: CAWSEGYGYTF. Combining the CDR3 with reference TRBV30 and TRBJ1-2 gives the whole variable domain SQTIHQWPATLVQPVGSPLSLECTVEGTSNPNLYWYRQAAGRGLQLLFYSVGIGQISSEVPQNLSASRPQDRQFILSSKKLLLSDSGFYLCAWSEGYGYTFGSGTRLTVV.

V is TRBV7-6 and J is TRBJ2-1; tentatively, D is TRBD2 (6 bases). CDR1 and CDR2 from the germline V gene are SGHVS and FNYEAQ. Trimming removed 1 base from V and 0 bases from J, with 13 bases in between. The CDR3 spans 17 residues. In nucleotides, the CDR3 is TGTGCCAGCAGCTTAGGGATCGGGGGAAGCTCCTACAATGAGCAGTTCTTC. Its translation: CASSLGIGGSSYNEQFF.

The CDR3 region is CASSSTQGGNTEAFF. DNA of the CDR3: TGTGCCAGCAGCTCCACCCAGGGGGGGAACACTGAAGCTTTCTTT. The chain has TRBV6-5 and TRBJ1-1; TRBD1 matches 7 bases. V dropped 6 bases and J dropped 1; count of bases not matched to a gene: 8. CDR3 size: 15 residues. Germline assignment: CDR1 MNHEY and CDR2 SVGAGI.

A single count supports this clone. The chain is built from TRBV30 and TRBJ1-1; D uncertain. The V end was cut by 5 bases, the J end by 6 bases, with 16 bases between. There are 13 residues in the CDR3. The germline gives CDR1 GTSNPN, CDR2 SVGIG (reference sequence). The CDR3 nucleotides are TGTGCCTGGGAAGGACGGATGGCGGCTGAAGCTTTCTTT. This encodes CAWEGRMAAEAFF.

CDR3 sequence (DNA): TGCGCCAGCAGCTTGGTGGTGGCGGGTTCCTACAATGAGCAGTTCTTC. This codes for CASSLVVAGSYNEQFF. J is TRBJ2-1 and V is TRBV5-1; tentative D call: TRBD2 (5 bases). From germline, CDR1 is SGHRS and CDR2 YFSETQ. The germline V and J ends were trimmed by 0 bases and 1 base, with 11 bases remaining between them. The CDR3 is 16 residues long.

The CDR3 sequence: CASSYGGSVYGYTF. As DNA, the CDR3 is TGTGCCAGCAGTTACGGGGGTTCGGTCTATGGCTACACCTTC. The rearrangement uses TRBV6-5 and TRBJ1-2; a weak D match, TRBD1 (5 bases). This CDR3 is 14 amino acids long. The V gene's germline CDR1 is MNHEY and CDR2 SVGAGI. V was pared by 2 bases and J by 4 bases, with 11 bases between.

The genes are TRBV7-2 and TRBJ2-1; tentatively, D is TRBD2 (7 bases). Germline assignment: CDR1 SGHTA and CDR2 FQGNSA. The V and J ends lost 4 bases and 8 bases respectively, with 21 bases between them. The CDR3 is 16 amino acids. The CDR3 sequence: CASSSRGGGLPHEQFF. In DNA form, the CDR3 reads TGTGCCAGCAGCTCGAGGGGGGGAGGGCTCCCCCATGAGCAGTTCTTC.

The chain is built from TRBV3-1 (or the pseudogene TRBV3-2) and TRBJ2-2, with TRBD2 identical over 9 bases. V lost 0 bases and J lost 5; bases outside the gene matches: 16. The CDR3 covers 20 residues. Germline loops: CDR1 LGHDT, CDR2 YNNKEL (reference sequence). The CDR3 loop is CASSQEPPGLAPMGTGELFF. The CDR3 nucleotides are TGTGCCAGCAGCCAAGAACCCCCGGGACTAGCCCCCATGGGGACCGGGGAGCTGTTTTTT.

CDR3 protein: CASSLYPLLDTEAFF. CDR3 nucleotides: TGTGCCAGCAGCTTATATCCATTGTTGGACACTGAAGCTTTCTTT. This sequence joins TRBV7-2 and TRBJ1-1; no clear D. V lost 2 bases and J 3 bases, leaving 13 bases between the germline ends. CDR3 length: 15 amino acids. The V gene's germline CDR1 is SGHTA and CDR2 FQGNSA.

The CDR3 nucleotides read TGTGCCAGCAGCCCCCGACTATTCGGGAATACAGATACGCAGTATTTT. Protein product: CASSPRLFGNTDTQYF. This chain links TRBV6-2 or TRBV6-3 with TRBJ2-3; tentative D call: TRBD2 (5 bases). This CDR3 has 16 residues. The V gene lost 6 bases and the J gene lost 3 bases, with 19 bases spanning the gap. Germline V CDR1 and CDR2: MNHEY, SVGEGT.

The CDR3 sequence: CASRATFYEQYF. DNA of the CDR3: TGTGCCAGCAGAGCGACCTTCTACGAGCAGTACTTC. This chain connects TRBV12-3 or TRBV12-4 to TRBJ2-7; D gene uncertain. The CDR3 is 12 amino acids. V lost 6 bases and J 3 bases, leaving 9 bases between the germline ends.

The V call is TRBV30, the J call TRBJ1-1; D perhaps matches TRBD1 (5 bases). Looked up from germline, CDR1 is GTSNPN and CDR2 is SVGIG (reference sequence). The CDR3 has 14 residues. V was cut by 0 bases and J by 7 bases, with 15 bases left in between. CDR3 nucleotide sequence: TGTGCCTGGAGTGTTCTCAGGGAGGGCGGTGAAGCTTTCTTT. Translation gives CAWSVLREGGEAFF.

CDR3 nucleotides: TGTGCCAGCAGCCAACAGGGTTCGTTAGGCTACACCTTC. It specifies CASSQQGSLGYTF. The chain couples TRBV14 to TRBJ1-2; D may be TRBD1 (5 bases). CDR1 and CDR2 (germline): SGHDN, FVKESK. The V and J ends lost 2 bases and 8 bases respectively, with 12 bases between them. This CDR3 has 13 amino acids.

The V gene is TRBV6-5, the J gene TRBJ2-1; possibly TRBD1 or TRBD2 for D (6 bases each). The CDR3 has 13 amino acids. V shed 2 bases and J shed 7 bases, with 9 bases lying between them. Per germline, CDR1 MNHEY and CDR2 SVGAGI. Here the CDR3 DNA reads TGTGCCAGCAGTTACCGGAGGGGGAATGAGCAGTTCTTC. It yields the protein CASSYRRGNEQFF.

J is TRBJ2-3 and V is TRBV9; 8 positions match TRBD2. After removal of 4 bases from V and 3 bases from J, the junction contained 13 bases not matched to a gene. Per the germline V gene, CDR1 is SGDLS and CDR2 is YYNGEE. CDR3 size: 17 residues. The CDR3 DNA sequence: TGTGCCAGCAGCAGACAGCCTCGGAGCGGGGGAACAGATACGCAGTATTTT. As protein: CASSRQPRSGGTDTQYF. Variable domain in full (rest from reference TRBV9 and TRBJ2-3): DSGVTQTPKHLITATGQRVTLRCSPRSGDLSVYWYQQSLDQGLQFLIQYYNGEERAKGNILERFSAQQFPDLHSELNLSSLELGDSALYFCASSRQPRSGGTDTQYFGPGTRLTVL.

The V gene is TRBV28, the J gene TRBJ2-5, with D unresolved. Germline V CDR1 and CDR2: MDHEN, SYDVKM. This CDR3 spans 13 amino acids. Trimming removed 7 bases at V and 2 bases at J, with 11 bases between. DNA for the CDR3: TGTGCCAGCACCGGCGGCAGGCAAGAGACCCAGTACTTC. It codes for CASTGGRQETQYF.

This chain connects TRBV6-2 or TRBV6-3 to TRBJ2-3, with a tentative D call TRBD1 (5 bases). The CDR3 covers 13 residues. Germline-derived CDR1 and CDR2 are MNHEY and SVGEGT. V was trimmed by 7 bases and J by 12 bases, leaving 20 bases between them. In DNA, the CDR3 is TGTGCCAGCACCCCCCCCTCGGACCGGACACAGTATTTT. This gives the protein CASTPPSDRTQYF.

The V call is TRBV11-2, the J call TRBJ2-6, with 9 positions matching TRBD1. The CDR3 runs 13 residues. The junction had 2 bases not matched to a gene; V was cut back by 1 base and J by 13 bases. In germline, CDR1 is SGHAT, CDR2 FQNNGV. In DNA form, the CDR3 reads TGTGCCAGCAGCTTAGCTGGACAGGGGGTCCTGACTTTC. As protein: CASSLAGQGVLTF.

CDR3 sequence reads: CASSLVGGQGNEQFF. DNA for the CDR3: TGTGCCAGCAGCTTGGTGGGGGGCCAGGGCAATGAGCAGTTCTTC. The rearrangement links TRBV7-7 to TRBJ2-1; perhaps D is TRBD1 or TRBD2 (6 bases each). CDR1 and CDR2 (germline): SSHAT, FNYEAQ (reference sequence). This CDR3 comprises 15 residues. Trimming left V 3 bases short and J 6 bases short, with 15 bases between.

CDR3 amino acids: CASKNRVDEAFF. The CDR3 bases are TGTGCCAGTAAAAACAGGGTGGATGAAGCTTTCTTT. The V gene is TRBV19, the J gene TRBJ1-1, with D tentatively TRBD1 (6 bases). Trimming cost V 7 bases and J 7 bases, with 13 bases left between them. Per germline, CDR1 LNHDA and CDR2 SQIVND (reference sequence). The CDR3 extends over 12 amino acids.

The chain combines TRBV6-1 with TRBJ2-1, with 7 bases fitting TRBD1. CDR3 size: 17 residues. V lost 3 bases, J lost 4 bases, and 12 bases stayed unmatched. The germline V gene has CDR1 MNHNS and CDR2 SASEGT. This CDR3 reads CASSERTTGSMYNEQFF. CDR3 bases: TGTGCCAGCAGTGAGAGAACGACAGGGAGCATGTACAATGAGCAGTTCTTC.

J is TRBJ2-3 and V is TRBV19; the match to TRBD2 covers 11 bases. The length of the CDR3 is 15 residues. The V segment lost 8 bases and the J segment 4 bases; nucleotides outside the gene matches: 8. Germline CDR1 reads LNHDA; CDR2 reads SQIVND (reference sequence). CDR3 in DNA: TGTGCCAGTCGCACTAGCGGGAGCGTCGCAGATACGCAGTATTTT. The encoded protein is CASRTSGSVADTQYF. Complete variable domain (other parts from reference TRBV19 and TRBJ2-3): DGGITQSPKYLFRKEGQNVTLSCEQNLNHDAMYWYRQDPGQGLRLIYYSQIVNDFQKGDIAEGYSVSREKKESFPLTVTSAQKNPTAFYLCASRTSGSVADTQYFGPGTRLTVL.

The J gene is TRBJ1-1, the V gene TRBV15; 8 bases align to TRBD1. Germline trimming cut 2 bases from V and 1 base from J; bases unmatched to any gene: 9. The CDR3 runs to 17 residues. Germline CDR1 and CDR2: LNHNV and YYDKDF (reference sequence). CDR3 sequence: CATSRSLVQGGNTEAFF. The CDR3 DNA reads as TGTGCCACCAGCAGATCGTTGGTACAGGGGGGGAACACTGAAGCTTTCTTT.

The CDR3 region has the DNA TGTGCCAGCAGCCTCACTAGGGCTGAGCAGTTCTTC. Its translation: CASSLTRAEQFF. The V gene is TRBV7-2, the J gene TRBJ2-1; TRBD2 is a possible D gene (5 bases). CDR1 is SGHTA, CDR2 FQGNSA, per germline. With 5 bases removed from V and 9 bases from J, the gap between germline ends came to 11 bases. The CDR3 totals 12 residues. The complete variable domain, with remaining parts taken from reference TRBV7-2 and TRBJ2-1, reads GAGVSQSPSNKVTEKGKDVELRCDPISGHTALYWYRQSLGQGLEFLIYFQGNSAPDKSGLPSDRFSAERTGGSVSTLTIQRTQQEDSAVYLCASSLTRAEQFFGPGTRLTVL.

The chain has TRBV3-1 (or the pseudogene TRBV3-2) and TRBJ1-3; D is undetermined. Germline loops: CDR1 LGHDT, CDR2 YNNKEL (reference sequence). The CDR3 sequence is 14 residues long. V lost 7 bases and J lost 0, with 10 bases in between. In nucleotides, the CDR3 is TGTGCCAGCACCCTCGTTGGCTCTGGAAACACCATATATTTT. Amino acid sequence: CASTLVGSGNTIYF.

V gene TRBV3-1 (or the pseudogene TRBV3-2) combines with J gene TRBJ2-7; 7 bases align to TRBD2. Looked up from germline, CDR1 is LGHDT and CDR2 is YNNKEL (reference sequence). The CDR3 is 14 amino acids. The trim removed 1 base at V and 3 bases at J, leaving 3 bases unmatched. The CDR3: CASSQAGEGYEQYF. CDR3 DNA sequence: TGTGCCAGCAGCCAAGCGGGGGAGGGCTACGAGCAGTACTTC.

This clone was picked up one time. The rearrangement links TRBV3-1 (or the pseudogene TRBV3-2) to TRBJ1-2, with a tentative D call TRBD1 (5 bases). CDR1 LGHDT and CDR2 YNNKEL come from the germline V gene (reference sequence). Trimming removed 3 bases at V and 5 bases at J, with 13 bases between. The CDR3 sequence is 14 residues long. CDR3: CASSQGRIQYGYTF. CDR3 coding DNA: TGTGCCAGCAGCCAGGGGCGCATTCAGTATGGCTACACCTTC.